This T cell receptor beta chain was recovered during a study of siplizumab effects on memory and regulatory T cells. General study results and limits: Unstimulated subsets captured only a minor fraction of alloreactive clones. Siplizumab significantly brought down the alloreactive sequences that trace back to unstimulated CD4+ memory cells.

This clone was detected a few times. Its antigen is unknown. Sequenced by immunoSEQ multiplex PCR; TCRdb stores in-frame clones only, minus some. Found here are about 50,000 clones, roughly 92% of them singletons; the top ten hold approximately 17%. Trimming cost V 1 base and J 6 bases, with 15 bases left between them. This CDR3 region has 15 residues. Per the germline V gene, CDR1 is SEHNR and CDR2 is FQNEAQ (reference sequence). The source is a human donor in good health. The chain is built from TRBV7-9 and TRBJ1-2; D is undetermined. Sequenced input: CD8+ T cells sorted from blood. The CDR3 DNA sequence: TGTGCCAGCAGCTTAGATGGGCCAGATTACGATGGCTACACCTTC. Protein: CASSLDGPDYDGYTF.